The TCR beta chain under discussion was sequenced for a study of control samples from healthy donors and cancer patients. The CDR3 is 15 residues long. Germline CDR1 and CDR2: SGHRS and YFSETQ. Trimming took 5 bases from V and 2 from J; bases not matched to a gene: 9. The data were produced by immunoSEQ multiplex PCR, yet TCRdb's version contains in-frame clones alone and is incomplete. The table has about 86,000 clones, 85% to 90% seen once. The gene calls are TRBV5-1 and TRBJ1-2; 7 positions agree with TRBD1. The source material was PBMCs. This clonotype was obtained from a woman aged 50 to 65 with colorectal cancer. This chain's CDR3 is CASRLHRGLNYGYTF. For the CDR3, the DNA is TGCGCCAGCAGACTACACAGGGGTTTGAACTATGGCTACACCTTC. Drawing the rest from reference TRBV5-1 and TRBJ1-2, the complete variable domain is KAGVTQTPRYLIKTRGQQVTLSCSPISGHRSVSWYQQTPGQGLQFLFEYFSETQRNKGNFPGRFSGRQFSNSRSEMNVSTLELGDSALYLCASRLHRGLNYGYTFGSGTRLTVV.